These 9 T cell receptor beta chains originate from one sample sequenced in a study of shared clonotypes between healthy human individuals. Produced via immunoSEQ multiplex PCR; TCRdb's table is partial and in-frame only. This sample yields roughly 550,000 clones, of which about 95% are seen a single time; around 0.097% belongs to the top ten. CD8 cells regarded as naive lacked CD45RO, were positively chosen for CCR7, and omitted terminally differentiated effector memory CD45RA+ cells. What was sequenced was naive CD8+ T cells sorted from blood. All receptors come from a woman aged 25 to 45 in good health.

The genes are TRBV7-9 and TRBJ2-2, with 9 bases lining up with TRBD1. V gave up 5 bases and J gave up 5 bases; unmatched junction bases: 9. In germline, CDR1 is SEHNR, CDR2 FQNEAQ (reference sequence). This CDR3 is 16 amino acids long. CDR3 region: CASSPPGTGWTGELFF. In DNA form, the CDR3 reads TGTGCCAGCAGCCCACCCGGGACAGGGTGGACCGGGGAGCTGTTTTTT.

This chain joins TRBV11-2 and TRBJ1-3; D may be TRBD1 (6 bases). Trimming took off 5 bases at V and 5 bases at J, with 19 bases between the two ends. Germline values: CDR1 SGHAT, CDR2 FQNNGV. The CDR3 totals 16 residues. CDR3 loop: CASSLHWGGARNTIYF. The CDR3 DNA is TGTGCCAGCAGCCTTCATTGGGGGGGCGCCCGAAACACCATATATTTT.

The rearrangement uses TRBV11-2 and TRBJ1-1, with D hard to call. V was clipped by 1 base and J by 3 bases, with 12 bases between them. The germline V gene has CDR1 SGHAT and CDR2 FQNNGV. The CDR3 totals 15 residues. CDR3 in DNA: TGTGCCAGCAGCTTAGTTTCGGTTTTGGACACTGAAGCTTTCTTT. It codes for CASSLVSVLDTEAFF.

The chain carries TRBV27 and TRBJ2-7; possible D gene TRBD1, 6 bases. The V and J ends lost 4 bases and 0 bases respectively, with 10 bases between them. This CDR3 spans 14 amino acids. Germline V gives CDR1 MNHEY, CDR2 SMNVEV (reference sequence). CDR3 sequence reads: CASSYRDTSYEQYF. For the CDR3, the DNA is TGTGCCAGCAGTTACCGGGACACCTCCTACGAGCAGTACTTC.

The chain uses TRBV28 and TRBJ2-7, with D possibly being TRBD1 (6 bases). Trimming removed 3 bases at V and 4 bases at J, with 16 bases between. The CDR3 spans 15 residues. Looked up from germline, CDR1 is MDHEN and CDR2 is SYDVKM. CDR3 protein: CASSFGTRGVYEQYF. The CDR3 DNA sequence: TGTGCCAGCAGTTTCGGGACCAGGGGTGTATACGAGCAGTACTTC. Full variable domain (rest looked up from reference TRBV28 and TRBJ2-7): DVKVTQSSRYLVKRTGEKVFLECVQDMDHENMFWYRQDPGLGLRLIYFSYDVKMKEKGDIPEGYSVSREKKERFSLILESASTNQTSMYLCASSFGTRGVYEQYFGPGTRLTVT.

This rearrangement joins TRBV9 to TRBJ1-2; tentatively, D is TRBD1 (5 bases). The V end lost 3 bases, the J end lost 4 bases, and 13 bases lay between the germline ends. The CDR3 covers 14 residues. Germline V gives CDR1 SGDLS, CDR2 YYNGEE. In DNA form, the CDR3 reads TGTGCCAGCAGCGGCGTCAGGGAACGCTATGGCTACACCTTC. It codes for CASSGVRERYGYTF.

This chain links TRBV19 with TRBJ2-5, with 10 nucleotides matching TRBD1. Gene TRBJ2-7 matches the end of the DNA better, so the J call may be wrong. The CDR3 length is 15 residues. In germline, CDR1 is LNHDA, CDR2 SQIVND (reference sequence). The CDR3 nucleotides are TGTGCCAGTAGTATGGGACAGGGGACCCCCTACGAGCAGTACTTC. Translating it yields CASSMGQGTPYEQYF.

The chain joins TRBV5-6 to TRBJ2-7, with 9 bases identical to TRBD2. Germline CDR1 SGHDT, CDR2 YYEEEE. The CDR3 totals 15 residues. J was trimmed by 3 bases and V by 4 bases; bases with no gene match: 8. Written as DNA, the CDR3 is TGTGCCAGCAGCCGTTTGTCGACTAGCGGCTACGAGCAGTACTTC. This sequence encodes CASSRLSTSGYEQYF. The full variable domain, completed using reference TRBV5-6 and TRBJ2-7, is DAGVTQSPTHLIKTRGQQVTLRCSPKSGHDTVSWYQQALGQGPQFIFQYYEEEERQRGNFPDRFSGHQFPNYSSELNVNALLLGDSALYLCASSRLSTSGYEQYFGPGTRLTVT.

The genes are TRBV28 and TRBJ2-7; D call uncertain. CDR3 length: 13 amino acids. V was clipped by 3 bases and J by 1 base, with 7 bases between them. Germline V gives CDR1 MDHEN, CDR2 SYDVKM. The CDR3, as DNA: TGTGCCAGCAGTTTGACAACTTCCTACGAGCAGTACTTC. Its protein product is CASSLTTSYEQYF.